This entry features one TCR beta chain sequence. Its antigen is undetermined. The table came from immunoSEQ multiplex PCR; TCRdb's copy has only in-frame clones and leaves some out. The table includes about 88,000 clones, about 96% detected once. CDR3 size: 16 residues. The germline gives CDR1 SGHRS, CDR2 YFSETQ. V was trimmed by 2 bases and J by 4 bases, leaving 16 bases between them. This record comes from a study of cytomegalovirus exposure and HLA in healthy donors. Study-wide results and caveats: The study recorded fewer than 200 TCR beta chains that were cytomegalovirus-associated. The classifier reportedly diagnosed cytomegalovirus status with high specificity and sensitivity.

The clonotype comes from a man aged 18 to 29 in good health and CMV-seronegative. The sample taken for sequencing was PBMCs. The chain combines TRBV5-1 with TRBJ1-3; D is ambiguous. CDR3 residues: CASSFGGREEGNTIYF. The CDR3 region has the DNA TGCGCCAGCAGCTTCGGAGGGAGGGAGGAAGGAAACACCATATATTTT.